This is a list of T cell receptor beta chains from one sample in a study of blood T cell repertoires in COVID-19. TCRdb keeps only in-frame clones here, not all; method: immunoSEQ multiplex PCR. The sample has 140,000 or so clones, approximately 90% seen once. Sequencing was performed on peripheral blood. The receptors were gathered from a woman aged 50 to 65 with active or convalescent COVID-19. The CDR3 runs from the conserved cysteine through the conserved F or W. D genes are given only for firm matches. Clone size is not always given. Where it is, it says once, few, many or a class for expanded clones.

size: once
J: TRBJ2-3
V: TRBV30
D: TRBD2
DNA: TGTGCCTGGGCCAGCGGGAGTAGCACAGATACGCAGTATTTT
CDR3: CAWASGSSTDTQYF

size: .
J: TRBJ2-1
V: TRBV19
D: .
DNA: TGTGCCAGCCAGGGTGGGGGCCTTACACCATACAATGAGCAGTTCTTC
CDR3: CASQGGGLTPYNEQFF

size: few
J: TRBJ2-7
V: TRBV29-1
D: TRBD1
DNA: TGCAGCGTTTCCCCGGGACAGGGGACCGGCGAGCAGTACTTC
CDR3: CSVSPGQGTGEQYF

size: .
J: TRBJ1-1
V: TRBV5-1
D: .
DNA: TGCGCCAGCAGCCCCATGTTGACAGGGAACACTGAAGCTTTCTTT
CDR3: CASSPMLTGNTEAFF

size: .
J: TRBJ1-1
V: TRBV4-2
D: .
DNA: TGTGCCAGCAGCCAACCCCAGGGTTACACTGAAGCTTTCTTT
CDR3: CASSQPQGYTEAFF

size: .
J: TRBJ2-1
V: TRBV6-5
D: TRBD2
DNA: TGTGCCAGCAGCCCGGGACTAGCGGCTAATGAGCAGTTCTTC
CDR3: CASSPGLAANEQFF

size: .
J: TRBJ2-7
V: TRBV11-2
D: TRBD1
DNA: TGTGCCAGCAGCCGATGGGACAGGGGGGACGAGCAGTACTTC
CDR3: CASSRWDRGDEQYF

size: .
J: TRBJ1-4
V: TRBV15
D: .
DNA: TGTGCCACCAAAACAGAAGGAACTAATGAAAAACTGTTTTTT
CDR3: CATKTEGTNEKLFF

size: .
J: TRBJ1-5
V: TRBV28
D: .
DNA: TGTGCCAGCAATGGCGGGGATCTAGGCAATCAGCCCCAGCATTTT
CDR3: CASNGGDLGNQPQHF

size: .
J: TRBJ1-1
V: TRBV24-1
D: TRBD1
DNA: TGTGCCACCAGTGGCCCAGGACAGGGTGGCACTGAAGCTTTCTTT
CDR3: CATSGPGQGGTEAFF